This T cell receptor (beta chain) is drawn from a study of T-cell reconstitution after alpha-beta-depleted transplantation in children. This clonotype was counted between two and nine times. Germline loops: CDR1 SGHRS, CDR2 YFSETQ. Deletions cut 0 bases from V and 4 bases from J, with 13 bases between. The CDR3 spans 15 residues. Preparation of the TCRbeta library involved a method that used unique molecular identifiers. One entry per CDR3 protein results from TCRdb running MiXCR on the PCR reads. The table has some 500,000 distinct CDR3 sequences, 15% to 20% seen once. The receptor comes from a human donor who donated a stem cell graft to a child with acute lymphoblastic leukemia. Sample: PBMCs from the stem cell graft donor, taken from the stem cell graft. J is TRBJ1-2 and V is TRBV5-1, with D uncertain. The CDR3 nucleotides are TGCGCCAGCAGCTTGGACGGCTCGCCCGGCTATGGCTACACCTTC. Translating gives CASSLDGSPGYGYTF.